These 21 T cell receptor beta chains were sequenced from one sample in a study of CD8+CD57+ T cells in acquired aplastic anemia. The authors sequenced patients whose flow cytometry had shown CD8+CD57+ cell expansion. TCR beta VDJ and CDR3 profiling used genomic DNA as template. TCRdb itself ran the reads through MiXCR, one entry per CDR3 protein. The sample lists a few hundred thousand distinct CDR3 sequences, almost 50% occurring once. Input material: sorted CD4+, CD8+, or CD8+CD57+ T cells (not recorded which) from PBMCs. The receptors stem from a human donor with aplastic anemia.

The V call is TRBV25-1, the J call TRBJ2-3, with 10 bases that match TRBD2. CDR1 is MGHDK, CDR2 SYGVNS, per germline. The CDR3 extends over 15 amino acids. Trimming removed 5 bases from V and 5 bases from J; junction bases left unmatched: 7. The CDR3 spells CASSTSGGALDTQYF. The CDR3 DNA is TGTGCCAGCAGTACAAGCGGGGGGGCCTTAGATACGCAGTATTTT. Variable domain in full (rest from reference TRBV25-1 and TRBJ2-3): EADIYQTPRYLVIGTGKKITLECSQTMGHDKMYWYQQDPGMELHLIHYSYGVNSTEKGDLSSESTVSRIRTEHFPLTLESARPSHTSQYLCASSTSGGALDTQYFGPGTRLTVL.

This clonotype was seen many times. V and J are TRBV25-1 and TRBJ2-7; 7 bases map to TRBD1. With V trimmed by 2 bases and J by 3 bases, 4 bases remained unmatched. There are 14 residues in the CDR3. Germline CDR1 reads MGHDK; CDR2 reads SYGVNS. The CDR3: CASSERDSLYEQYF. In nucleotides, the CDR3 is TGTGCCAGCAGTGAACGGGACAGTCTCTACGAGCAGTACTTC.

The chain links TRBV7-9 to TRBJ2-3; 7 bases line up with TRBD2. The J segment lost 0 bases and the V segment lost 5 bases, leaving 11 bases of the junction unmatched. CDR1 SEHNR and CDR2 FQNEAQ come from the germline V gene (reference sequence). The CDR3 loop spans 17 amino acids. CDR3 loop: CASSNAASGLSTDTQYF. CDR3 sequence (DNA): TGTGCCAGCAGCAACGCGGCTAGCGGACTTAGCACAGATACGCAGTATTTT.

V gene TRBV19 combines with J gene TRBJ1-2; no firm D call. Germline V gene sequence: CDR1 LNHDA, CDR2 SQIVND (reference sequence). This CDR3 has 12 amino acids. V gave up 3 bases and J gave up 12 bases, with 14 bases separating them. CDR3 region: CASSMLGYGNTF. In DNA form, the CDR3 reads TGTGCCAGTAGTATGTTGGGATATGGAAACACCTTC.

This clonotype was recorded a few times. The germline gene is not matched at one end of the junction; a read error may be the cause. The gene calls are TRBV7-7 and TRBJ2-7; 12 bases map to TRBD1. Germline assignment: CDR1 SSHAT and CDR2 FNYEAQ (reference sequence). The CDR3 extends over 16 amino acids. The CDR3 protein is CASSPIGTGGRYEQYF. The CDR3 nucleotides are TGTGCTAGCAGTCCTATCGGGACAGGGGGCAGGTACGAGCAGTACTTC. Variable domain in full (rest from reference TRBV7-7 and TRBJ2-7): GAGVSQSPRYKVTKRGQDVTLRCDPISSHATLYWYQQALGQGPEFLTYFNYEAQPDKSGLPSDRFSAERPEGSISTLTIQRTEQRDSAMYRCASSPIGTGGRYEQYFGPGTRLTVT.

The CDR3 reads CASSERPGGGYTF. CDR3 in DNA: TGTGCCAGCAGTGAACGCCCAGGGGGCGGCTACACCTTC. The chain carries TRBV6-4 and TRBJ1-2; TRBD1 matches at 8 bases. Germline V gene lookup returns CDR1 MRHNA and CDR2 SNTAGT. The CDR3 contains 13 residues. Trimming cost V 3 bases and J 8 bases; bases outside gene matches: 5.

The chain combines TRBV29-1 with TRBJ1-4; tentatively, D is TRBD1 (5 bases). V gave up 7 bases and J gave up 6 bases, with 15 bases separating them. This CDR3 spans 13 amino acids. Germline V CDR1 and CDR2: SQVTM, ANQGSEA. In DNA form, the CDR3 reads TGCAGCGCCACCGGCCTGGGGGATGAAAAACTGTTTTTT. Its translation is CSATGLGDEKLFF.

In this sample, this clonotype turned up once. The chain combines TRBV29-1 with TRBJ2-5; 7 nucleotides agree with TRBD2. Germline V gives CDR1 SQVTM, CDR2 ANQGSEA. The CDR3 runs 13 residues. With V trimmed by 1 base and J by 5 bases, 4 bases remained unmatched. DNA of the CDR3: TGCAGCGTTGAAGTGGGAGGGAGGGAGACCCAGTACTTC. This gives the protein CSVEVGGRETQYF.

In its sample, this clonotype was seen many times. V usage is TRBV7-8 and J usage is TRBJ2-7; D uncertain. CDR1 is SGHVS and CDR2 is FQNEAQ in the germline V gene. There are 14 residues in the CDR3. Trimming took 1 base from V and 3 from J, leaving 10 bases between them. As DNA, the CDR3 is TGTGCCAGCAGCTTAGGGGCAGCTTACTACGAGCAGTACTTC. It translates to CASSLGAAYYEQYF.

Of note for this clonotype: A read error may be the cause here, since a much bigger clone is one base away. The chain links TRBV12-3 or TRBV12-4 to TRBJ2-3, with unresolved D. The CDR3 spans 12 residues. The CDR3: CASSFYSSTRYF. The DNA of the CDR3 is TGTGCCAGCAGTTTCTACTCCTCTACGCGGTATTTT.

In its sample, this clonotype was seen many times. This chain connects TRBV11-2 to TRBJ2-1; no firm D call. CDR1 is SGHAT and CDR2 is FQNNGV in the germline V gene. This CDR3 spans 11 amino acids. With 5 bases removed from V and 6 bases from J, the gap between germline ends came to 5 bases. The chain's CDR3 is CASSLSNEQFF. The CDR3 DNA reads as TGTGCCAGCAGCCTATCCAATGAGCAGTTCTTC.

This clonotype was seen many times. The chain carries TRBV6-1 and TRBJ1-2; D might be TRBD1 (5 bases). There are 14 residues in the CDR3. Germline CDR1 is MNHNS and CDR2 is SASEGT. V dropped 0 bases and J dropped 3 bases, with 8 bases sitting between them. CDR3 amino acids: CASSEAGQYYGYTF. DNA of the CDR3: TGTGCCAGCAGTGAAGCGGGGCAGTACTATGGCTACACCTTC.

This clonotype was picked up many times. This chain joins TRBV20-1 and TRBJ2-3; 8 nucleotides line up with TRBD2. The V and J ends lost 5 bases and 1 base, in that order; junction bases with no gene match: 5. The V gene's germline CDR1 is DFQATT and CDR2 SNEGSKA (reference sequence). The length of the CDR3 is 14 residues. The CDR3 here is CSAPLRGGTDTQYF. CDR3 coding DNA: TGCAGTGCTCCCTTGCGGGGGGGCACAGATACGCAGTATTTT.

CDR3 residues: CASSQYGTGGGYTF. In DNA form, the CDR3 reads TGCGCCAGCAGCCAGTACGGGACAGGAGGTGGCTACACCTTC. The chain combines TRBV5-1 with TRBJ1-2; 8 nucleotides line up with TRBD1. CDR3 length equals 14 residues. V dropped 4 bases and J dropped 7; count of bases not matched to a gene: 9. In germline, CDR1 is SGHRS, CDR2 YFSETQ.

This clonotype has ten or more counts. The J gene is TRBJ2-1, the V gene TRBV20-1; D unclear. The V end was cut by 7 bases, the J end by 0 bases, with 13 bases between. From germline, CDR1 is DFQATT and CDR2 SNEGSKA (reference sequence). This CDR3 contains 14 residues. The CDR3 reads CSVPTVSSYNEQFF. The CDR3 DNA reads TGCAGTGTTCCGACGGTCAGCTCCTACAATGAGCAGTTCTTC.

The chain links TRBV14 to TRBJ1-3, with D possibly being TRBD1 (5 bases). V lost 6 bases and J 1 base, leaving 13 bases between the germline ends. Germline CDR1 reads SGHDN; CDR2 reads FVKESK. The CDR3 length is 15 residues. This chain's CDR3 is CASSSGGESGNTIYF. DNA of the CDR3: TGTGCCAGCAGTTCCGGGGGGGAATCTGGAAACACCATATATTTT.

This clonotype has a single count. This chain connects TRBV12-5 to TRBJ2-7, with D uncertain. V gave up 5 bases and J gave up 0 bases, with 5 bases separating them. The CDR3 is 12 amino acids. From germline, CDR1 is LGHNT and CDR2 FRNRAP. CDR3 amino acids: CASGPTSYEQYF. In nucleotides, the CDR3 is TGTGCTAGTGGTCCAACCTCCTACGAGCAGTACTTC. The whole variable domain, filled in from reference TRBV12-5 and TRBJ2-7, reads DARVTQTPRHKVTEMGQEVTMRCQPILGHNTVFWYRQTMMQGLELLAYFRNRAPLDDSGMPKDRFSAEMPDATLATLKIQPSEPRDSAVYFCASGPTSYEQYFGPGTRLTVT.

This clonotype was found a few times. V gene TRBV19 combines with J gene TRBJ2-7; 8 bases match TRBD1. CDR1 is LNHDA, CDR2 SQIVND, per germline (reference sequence). Trimming at V came to 1 base and at J to 4 bases, leaving 3 bases not matched to a gene. This CDR3 contains 14 residues. The CDR3 region is CASSIGTGWYEQYF. The CDR3 region has the DNA TGTGCCAGTAGTATAGGGACAGGGTGGTACGAGCAGTACTTC.

This sequence joins TRBV28 and TRBJ1-3, with TRBD1 matching 9 bases. Germline CDR1 is MDHEN and CDR2 is SYDVKM. This CDR3 has 15 amino acids. J gave up 6 bases and V 4 bases, and 7 bases lay outside the gene matches. The CDR3 DNA reads as TGTGCCAGCAGTTCCCTTTCACAGGGGGCAAACACCATATATTTT. Amino acids: CASSSLSQGANTIYF. The full variable domain, with the rest looked up from reference TRBV28 and TRBJ1-3, is DVKVTQSSRYLVKRTGEKVFLECVQDMDHENMFWYRQDPGLGLRLIYFSYDVKMKEKGDIPEGYSVSREKKERFSLILESASTNQTSMYLCASSSLSQGANTIYFGEGSWLTVV.

This clonotype was counted between two and nine times. This chain connects TRBV28 to TRBJ1-2; D unclear. Germline V lookup: CDR1 MDHEN, CDR2 SYDVKM. Trimming removed 3 bases from V and 1 base from J, with 9 bases in between. The CDR3 covers 14 residues. The CDR3 DNA reads as TGTGCCAGCAGTTTTCCGAGTCATAACTATGGCTACACCTTC. It yields the protein CASSFPSHNYGYTF.

The genes are TRBV10-2 and TRBJ2-7, with D possibly being TRBD2 (5 bases). CDR1 WSHSY and CDR2 SAAADI come from the germline V gene. Trimming took off 6 bases at V and 3 bases at J, with 12 bases between the two ends. CDR3 length equals 13 residues. The CDR3 region has the DNA TGCGCCAGCAGCCACTCCCGGGGCTACGAGCAGTACTTC. Its protein product is CASSHSRGYEQYF.